This T cell receptor (beta chain) originates from a study of blood T cell repertoires in COVID-19. V gave up 6 bases and J gave up 2 bases, with 11 bases separating them. The CDR3 has 15 residues. Per germline, CDR1 SGHTA and CDR2 FQGNSA. Study processing details: From reference gene primer amplification, estimates of nucleated cell counts were derived. Profiling relied on immunoSEQ multiplex PCR, and the TCRdb table lists in-frame clones only, not all of them. V, J and clone size derive from that table, while D and trimming were established from the DNA sequence. The table shows tens of thousands of clones, with roughly nine tenths occurring only once.

What was sequenced was peripheral blood. The clonotype originates from a middle-aged man in a cohort sampled during active COVID-19. This chain uses TRBV7-2 with TRBJ2-6; maybe TRBD1 (5 bases). DNA of the CDR3: TGTGCCAGCAGTGTGGGGCAGGCTGGGGCCAACGTCCTGACTTTC. Translation: CASSVGQAGANVLTF.